These T cell receptor beta chains were read from a single sample in a study of blood T cell repertoires in COVID-19. The table came from immunoSEQ multiplex PCR; TCRdb's copy has only in-frame clones and leaves some out. The sample lists about 300,000 clones; 89% were seen once. The sequencing input was PBMCs or T cells enriched from blood (not recorded which). Source of these receptors: a woman between 50 and 59 years old who had been exposed to COVID-19. Each CDR3 is given with its conserved first and last residue. Each record gives: V gene, J gene, D gene, clone size, CDR3 DNA, CDR3 protein. A D gene is named only where the DNA matches it firmly. Not all rows give a size; the values are once, few, many and, for expanded clones, a class.

v_call: TRBV19
j_call: TRBJ1-2
d_call: TRBD1
clone_size: -
cdr3_nt: TGTGCCAGTAGCAACGCCGGGACAGGGGGCGCGGATGGCTACACCTTC
cdr3_aa: CASSNAGTGGADGYTF

v_call: TRBV9
j_call: TRBJ2-3
d_call: -
clone_size: -
cdr3_nt: TGTGCCAGCAGCGTAGTTGGAGCTATAGTCACAGATACGCAGTATTTT
cdr3_aa: CASSVVGAIVTDTQYF

v_call: TRBV11-2
j_call: TRBJ1-1
d_call: -
clone_size: -
cdr3_nt: TGTGCCAGCAGCTTACAGTGGGGGGGGAACACTGAAGCTTTCTTT
cdr3_aa: CASSLQWGGNTEAFF

v_call: TRBV4-2
j_call: TRBJ2-1
d_call: TRBD2
clone_size: -
cdr3_nt: TGTGCCAGCAGCCAAGGGGGCGGGGGGGCCGGTGAGCAGTTCTTC
cdr3_aa: CASSQGGGGAGEQFF

v_call: TRBV6-5
j_call: TRBJ2-7
d_call: -
clone_size: -
cdr3_nt: TGTGCCAGCAGTACAAAGGGGCCCTCCTACGAGCAGTACTTC
cdr3_aa: CASSTKGPSYEQYF

v_call: TRBV3-1/TRBV3-2
j_call: TRBJ1-2
d_call: TRBD1
clone_size: -
cdr3_nt: TGTGCCAGCAGCCCCCTTCAGGGCAGGGGGCTTGGCTACACCTTC
cdr3_aa: CASSPLQGRGLGYTF

v_call: TRBV27
j_call: TRBJ1-6
d_call: TRBD1
clone_size: -
cdr3_nt: TGTGCCAGCAGTTTCTGGGACAGGGGGGATTCACCCCTCCACTTT
cdr3_aa: CASSFWDRGDSPLHF

v_call: TRBV2
j_call: TRBJ1-1
d_call: -
clone_size: -
cdr3_nt: TGTGCCAGCAGTGAAGGCGGGCAGGGGATGACTGAAGCTTTCTTT
cdr3_aa: CASSEGGQGMTEAFF

v_call: TRBV15
j_call: TRBJ2-3
d_call: -
clone_size: -
cdr3_nt: TGTGCCACCAGCAGCTACCAAATGAGTGGCACAGATACGCAGTATTTT
cdr3_aa: CATSSYQMSGTDTQYF

v_call: TRBV19
j_call: TRBJ1-2
d_call: -
clone_size: -
cdr3_nt: TGTGCCAGTAGACCCTCGACAGTGAGTAACTATGGCTACACCTTC
cdr3_aa: CASRPSTVSNYGYTF

v_call: TRBV28
j_call: TRBJ1-2
d_call: TRBD1
clone_size: -
cdr3_nt: TGTGCCAGCAGTTTATGGCGAGGGGGCGACCGCGCTAACTATGGCTACACCTTC
cdr3_aa: CASSLWRGGDRANYGYTF

v_call: TRBV5-6
j_call: TRBJ1-6
d_call: TRBD1
clone_size: -
cdr3_nt: TGTGCCAGCAGCTGGGGGACAGGGTATTCACCCCTCCACTTT
cdr3_aa: CASSWGTGYSPLHF

v_call: TRBV4-2
j_call: TRBJ2-5
d_call: TRBD2
clone_size: -
cdr3_nt: TGTGCCAGCAGCCAACCACTAGCGGGGGGGCCAGAGACCCAGTACTTC
cdr3_aa: CASSQPLAGGPETQYF

v_call: TRBV5-1
j_call: TRBJ1-2
d_call: TRBD1
clone_size: -
cdr3_nt: TGCGCCAGCAGCGCCGGACAGGGTGGAGGCTACACCTTC
cdr3_aa: CASSAGQGGGYTF

v_call: TRBV7-2
j_call: TRBJ2-7
d_call: -
clone_size: -
cdr3_nt: TGTGCCAGCAGCTTAGTCGGGGTTGTTGGCGAGCAGTACTTC
cdr3_aa: CASSLVGVVGEQYF

v_call: TRBV28
j_call: TRBJ1-4
d_call: TRBD1
clone_size: -
cdr3_nt: TGTGCCAGCAGGGAGGACAGGGCTAATGAAAAACTGTTTTTT
cdr3_aa: CASREDRANEKLFF

v_call: TRBV5-1
j_call: TRBJ2-3
d_call: -
clone_size: -
cdr3_nt: TGCGCCAGCAGCCTAGGGGGCCGGGGGCGGACAGATACGCAGTATTTT
cdr3_aa: CASSLGGRGRTDTQYF

v_call: TRBV5-4
j_call: TRBJ1-1
d_call: -
clone_size: -
cdr3_nt: TGTGCCAGCAGCCGCAGGGGTACCACTGAAGCTTTCTTT
cdr3_aa: CASSRRGTTEAFF

v_call: TRBV5-4
j_call: TRBJ1-1
d_call: -
clone_size: -
cdr3_nt: TGTGCCAGCAGCTCATCTGGGGGGGCTGAAGCTTTCTTT
cdr3_aa: CASSSSGGAEAFF

v_call: TRBV4-2
j_call: TRBJ2-3
d_call: TRBD2
clone_size: -
cdr3_nt: TGTGCCAGCAGCCAAGATCCGATAGCGGGGGGCACAGATACGCAGTATTTT
cdr3_aa: CASSQDPIAGGTDTQYF

v_call: TRBV9
j_call: TRBJ1-3
d_call: -
clone_size: -
cdr3_nt: TGTGCCAGCAGCGTAGATCCGGGAGAGAACACCATATATTTT
cdr3_aa: CASSVDPGENTIYF

v_call: TRBV28
j_call: TRBJ1-1
d_call: -
clone_size: -
cdr3_nt: TGTGCCAGCAGACAACAGGGATCAGCTTTCTTT
cdr3_aa: CASRQQGSAFF

v_call: TRBV29-1
j_call: TRBJ1-1
d_call: -
clone_size: -
cdr3_nt: TGCAGCGTTAATCGGCGACTTGGCACTGAAGCTTTCTTT
cdr3_aa: CSVNRRLGTEAFF

v_call: TRBV7-9
j_call: TRBJ2-1
d_call: TRBD2
clone_size: -
cdr3_nt: TGTGCCAGCAGCTCGACTAGCGGGGGTGGTAATGAGCAGTTCTTC
cdr3_aa: CASSSTSGGGNEQFF

v_call: TRBV7-2
j_call: TRBJ2-4
d_call: TRBD1
clone_size: -
cdr3_nt: TGTGCCAGCAGCCCCACCAGGGACAGGGAGGTTCAGTACTTC
cdr3_aa: CASSPTRDREVQYF

v_call: TRBV18
j_call: TRBJ2-7
d_call: -
clone_size: -
cdr3_nt: TGTGCCAGCTCACCTTACGAGAGCTCCTACGAGCAGTACTTC
cdr3_aa: CASSPYESSYEQYF

v_call: TRBV2
j_call: TRBJ1-4
d_call: TRBD1
clone_size: -
cdr3_nt: TGTGCCAGCAAGGAAGACTGGACAGGGGATAATGAAAAACTGTTTTTT
cdr3_aa: CASKEDWTGDNEKLFF

v_call: TRBV7-6
j_call: TRBJ2-7
d_call: -
clone_size: once
cdr3_nt: TGTGCCAGCAGCCCCCGGAGGGGGGGTCGCTACGAGCAGTACTTC
cdr3_aa: CASSPRRGGRYEQYF